These 21 T cell receptor beta chains came from one sample sequenced in a study of blood T cells in healthy people across ages. Using a J-beta primer mix together with a sample-barcoded 5' primer, a second PCR was run for about 6 to 11 cycles. One entry per CDR3 protein results from TCRdb running MiXCR on the 5' RACE reads. The data show around 400,000 distinct CDR3 sequences, over 45% seen once. Sequenced: blood. These receptors were collected from a man aged 60 to 75 in good health.

On this clonotype itself: The junction and the germline gene differ at one end; a read error may be behind it. The chain combines TRBV6-1 with TRBJ2-7; perhaps TRBD1 as D (6 bases). Germline assignment: CDR1 MNHNS and CDR2 SASEGT. This CDR3 spans 14 amino acids. As DNA, the CDR3 is TGTGCCAGCAGAGAAGACAGGTACCCCTACGAGCAGTACTTC. It yields the protein CASREDRYPYEQYF.

Of note for this clonotype: A read error may be the cause here, since a much bigger clone is one base away. V and J are TRBV6-5 and TRBJ2-1, with unresolved D. CDR3 length: 11 amino acids. Between the trimmed V and J ends, which lost 8 bases and 8 bases, there was a span of 10 bases. Germline loops: CDR1 MNHEY, CDR2 SVGAGI. The DNA of the CDR3 is TGTGCCAGCGCCTTTAGGTATGAGCAGTTCTTC. Translating gives CASAFRYEQFF.

The rearrangement uses TRBV15 and TRBJ2-5, with D maybe TRBD2 (5 bases). Between the trimmed V and J ends, which lost 0 bases and 5 bases, there was a span of 16 bases. The germline V gene has CDR1 LNHNV and CDR2 YYDKDF (reference sequence). The length of the CDR3 is 16 residues. This CDR3 is CATSRDTGRGEETQYF. CDR3 sequence (DNA): TGTGCCACCAGCAGAGATACGGGCCGGGGAGAGGAGACCCAGTACTTC.

The chain recombines TRBV10-3 with TRBJ1-2; 7 positions match TRBD1. V shed 8 bases, J shed 4 bases, and the junction held 19 bases outside the gene matches. CDR1 and CDR2 (germline): ENHRY, SYGVKD. CDR3 length: 17 residues. The CDR3 here is CAIGQLRGGRTIYGYTF. In DNA form, the CDR3 reads TGTGCCATCGGGCAATTAAGAGGGGGCAGAACGATCTATGGCTACACCTTC.

This clonotype has only a few counts. The CDR3 DNA reads as TGTGCCAGCAGCCAACTGGGGAGTGAGCAGTTCTTC. This encodes CASSQLGSEQFF. This chain links TRBV3-1 with TRBJ2-1; D possibly corresponds to TRBD2 (5 bases). The V gene's germline CDR1 is LGHDT and CDR2 YNNKEL (reference sequence). Trimming stripped 2 bases from V and 9 bases from J, with 8 bases between. The CDR3 has 12 amino acids.

In this sample, this clonotype turned up once. A much larger clone sits a single nucleotide away, making a read error possible. The chain is built from TRBV11-1 and TRBJ2-5; D gene ambiguous. The CDR3 is 13 residues long. V lost 6 bases to trimming and J lost 1 base, with 9 bases between them. Germline loops: CDR1 SGHAT, CDR2 FQDESV (reference sequence). CDR3 coding DNA: TGTGCCAGCAGTCGGAACTTCCAAGAGACCCAGTACTTC. This translates into CASSRNFQETQYF.

This rearrangement joins TRBV9 to TRBJ2-6; 7 nucleotides line up with TRBD1. The CDR3 sequence is 18 residues long. Trimming removed 3 bases from V and 0 bases from J; junction bases left unmatched: 9. The V gene's germline CDR1 is SGDLS and CDR2 YYNGEE. CDR3 amino acids: CASSAQGVRSSGANVLTF. CDR3 bases: TGTGCCAGCAGCGCCCAGGGGGTACGCTCCTCTGGGGCCAACGTCCTGACTTTC.

This clonotype appeared many times. This CDR3 reads CSVAGQPNQPQHF. The CDR3 DNA is TGCAGCGTTGCAGGACAGCCCAATCAGCCCCAGCATTTT. The chain links TRBV29-1 to TRBJ1-5; a weak D match, TRBD1 (6 bases). This CDR3 is built from 13 residues. The germline V gene has CDR1 SQVTM and CDR2 ANQGSEA. V was shortened by 4 bases and J by 3 bases, with 10 bases between the two germline ends.

There are many counts of this clonotype. The rearrangement links TRBV3-1 to TRBJ2-3; 11 bases match TRBD2. There are 19 residues in the CDR3. Unmatched junction bases numbered 16, after V lost 4 bases and J lost 4 bases. Germline CDR1 and CDR2: LGHDT and YNNKEL (reference sequence). CDR3 DNA: TGTGCCAGCAGCCCCCGGGGGCTAGCGGGAGGTTTTGGCGCAGATACGCAGTATTTT. It encodes CASSPRGLAGGFGADTQYF.

V usage is TRBV10-3 and J usage is TRBJ2-1; D unclear. The CDR3 contains 13 residues. The V and J ends lost 6 bases and 7 bases respectively, with 13 bases between them. Germline V gene data show CDR1 as ENHRY and CDR2 as SYGVKD. The DNA for the CDR3 is TGTGCCATCAGCCCTGTTTTTCGGAATGAGCAGTTCTTC. Translated, it gives CAISPVFRNEQFF.

This clonotype was seen ten or more times. V usage is TRBV7-3 and J usage is TRBJ2-1, with a possible D match to TRBD1 (7 bases). V was pared by 3 bases and J by 6 bases, with 9 bases between. The CDR3 has 13 residues. Germline V gene lookup returns CDR1 SGHTA and CDR2 FQGTGA. CDR3 loop: CASSFQGGNEQFF. The CDR3 nucleotides read TGTGCCAGCAGCTTCCAGGGGGGCAATGAGCAGTTCTTC.

V usage is TRBV28 and J usage is TRBJ2-7, with TRBD1 as a possible D gene (6 bases). V lost 7 bases, J lost 4 bases, and 11 bases lay in between. The CDR3 loop spans 12 amino acids. CDR1 is MDHEN and CDR2 is SYDVKM in the germline V gene. CDR3 protein: CASTGTIYEQYF. The CDR3 DNA is TGTGCCAGCACCGGGACAATATACGAGCAGTACTTC.

The V call is TRBV6-1, the J call TRBJ2-3, with D perhaps given as TRBD1 or TRBD2 (5 bases each). The CDR3 consists of 16 residues. The germline V gene encodes CDR1 MNHNS and CDR2 SASEGT. V lost 0 bases to trimming and J lost 2 bases, with 12 bases between them. The CDR3, as DNA: TGTGCCAGCAGTGAAGCGCTTGGGGGTTTCACAGATACGCAGTATTTT. This encodes CASSEALGGFTDTQYF.

The rearrangement joins TRBV7-2 to TRBJ2-7; 13 bases match TRBD2. V lost 1 base, J lost 0 bases, and 0 bases stayed unmatched. The CDR3 consists of 16 residues. Germline V gene data show CDR1 as SGHTA and CDR2 as FQGNSA. The CDR3 sequence: CASSLGTSGSSYEQYF. The CDR3 nucleotides are TGTGCCAGCAGCTTAGGGACTAGCGGGAGCTCCTACGAGCAGTACTTC.

This clonotype was counted once. The chain couples TRBV27 to TRBJ1-5; D call uncertain. With 0 bases removed from V and 8 bases from J, the gap between germline ends came to 8 bases. This CDR3 has 13 amino acids. Germline-derived CDR1 and CDR2 are MNHEY and SMNVEV (reference sequence). The CDR3 loop reads CASSLSLWEPQHF. Written as DNA, the CDR3 is TGTGCCAGCAGTTTATCGTTATGGGAGCCCCAGCATTTT.

This sequence joins TRBV5-6 and TRBJ1-5, with a weak D call TRBD1 (6 bases). V lost 1 base, J lost 7 bases, and 12 bases lay in between. Per the germline V gene, CDR1 is SGHDT and CDR2 is YYEEEE. The CDR3 covers 14 residues. CDR3 region: CASSLWGAGQPQHF. CDR3 sequence (DNA): TGTGCCAGCAGCTTGTGGGGGGCAGGCCAGCCCCAGCATTTT.

This clonotype was observed a few times. A much larger clone differs by one base, so this may be a read error. The rearrangement joins TRBV12-3 or TRBV12-4 to TRBJ2-2, with D uncertain. Trimming took 8 bases from V and 6 from J, leaving 10 bases between them. This CDR3 region has 12 residues. CDR3 coding DNA: TGTGCCAGCGGCGCCGGCCCCGGGGAGCTGTTTTTT. It is translated as CASGAGPGELFF.

The J gene is TRBJ1-2, the V gene TRBV12-3 or TRBV12-4; possible D gene TRBD1, 6 bases. The germline V and J ends were trimmed by 3 bases and 7 bases, with 15 bases remaining between them. CDR3 length equals 14 residues. This CDR3 is CASSFKGQKGGYTF. CDR3 in DNA: TGTGCCAGCAGTTTTAAAGGACAGAAGGGTGGCTACACCTTC.

This clonotype was counted at least ten times. The J gene is TRBJ2-3, the V gene TRBV9; 12 nucleotides line up with TRBD2. This CDR3 has 16 residues. Germline CDR1 is SGDLS and CDR2 is YYNGEE. The V segment lost 2 bases and the J segment 6 bases; nucleotides outside the gene matches: 7. The CDR3 is CASSVTSGGLGDTQYF. Written as DNA, the CDR3 is TGTGCCAGCAGCGTGACTAGCGGGGGCCTTGGGGATACGCAGTATTTT.

The V gene is TRBV12-5, the J gene TRBJ2-1; possible D gene TRBD2, 6 bases. V gave up 1 base and J gave up 0 bases, with 10 bases separating them. The CDR3 runs 16 residues. Germline CDR1 and CDR2: LGHNT and FRNRAP. CDR3 in DNA: TGTGCTAGTGGTTTGGGCGGGGCGAGCTCCTACAATGAGCAGTTCTTC. Its protein is CASGLGGASSYNEQFF.

CDR3 amino acids: CASQGTAISYEQYF. In DNA form, the CDR3 reads TGTGCCAGCCAAGGGACGGCTATCTCCTACGAGCAGTACTTC. V and J are TRBV6-2 or TRBV6-3 and TRBJ2-7; D could derive from TRBD1 or TRBD2 (5 bases each). Germline CDR1 is MNHEY and CDR2 is SVGEGT. The V end was cut by 8 bases, the J end by 0 bases, with 14 bases between. This CDR3 contains 14 residues.